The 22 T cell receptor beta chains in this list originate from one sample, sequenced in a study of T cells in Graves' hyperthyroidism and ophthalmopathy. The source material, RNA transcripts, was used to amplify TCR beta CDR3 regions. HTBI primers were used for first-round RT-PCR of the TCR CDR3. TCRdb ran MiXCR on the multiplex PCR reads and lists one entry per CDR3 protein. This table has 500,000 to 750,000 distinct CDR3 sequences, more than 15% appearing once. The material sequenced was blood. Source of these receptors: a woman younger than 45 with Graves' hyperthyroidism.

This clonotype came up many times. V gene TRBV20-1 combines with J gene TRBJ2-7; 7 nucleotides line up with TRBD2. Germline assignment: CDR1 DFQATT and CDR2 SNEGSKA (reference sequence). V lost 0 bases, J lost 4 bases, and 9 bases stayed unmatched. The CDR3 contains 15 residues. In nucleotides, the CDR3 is TGCAGTGCTAGAGATCGGGCGGGAGCAAGGTACGAGCAGTACTTC. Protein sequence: CSARDRAGARYEQYF.

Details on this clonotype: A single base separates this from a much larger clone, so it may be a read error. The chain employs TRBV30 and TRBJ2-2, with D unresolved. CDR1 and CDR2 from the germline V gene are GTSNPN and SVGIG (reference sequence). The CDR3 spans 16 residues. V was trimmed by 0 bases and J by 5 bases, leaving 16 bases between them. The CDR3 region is CAWSVRLQRWTGELFF. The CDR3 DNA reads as TGTGCCTGGAGTGTACGGTTGCAGAGGTGGACCGGGGAGCTGTTTTTT. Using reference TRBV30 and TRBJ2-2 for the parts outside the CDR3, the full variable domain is SQTIHQWPATLVQPVGSPLSLECTVEGTSNPNLYWYRQAAGRGLQLLFYSVGIGQISSEVPQNLSASRPQDRQFILSSKKLLLSDSGFYLCAWSVRLQRWTGELFFGEGSRLTVL.

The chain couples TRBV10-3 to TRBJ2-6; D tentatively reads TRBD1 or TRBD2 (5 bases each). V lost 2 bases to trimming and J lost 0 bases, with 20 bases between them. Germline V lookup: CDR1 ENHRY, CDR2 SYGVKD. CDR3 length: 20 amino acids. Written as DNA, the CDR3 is TGTGCCATCAGTGAGGGGGTGTGGGGGACGGGAAGCTCTGGGGCCAACGTCCTGACTTTC. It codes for CAISEGVWGTGSSGANVLTF.

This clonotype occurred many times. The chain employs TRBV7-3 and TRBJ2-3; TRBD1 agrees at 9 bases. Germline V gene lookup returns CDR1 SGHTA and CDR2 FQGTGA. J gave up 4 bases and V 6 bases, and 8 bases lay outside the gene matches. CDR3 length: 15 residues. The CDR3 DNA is TGTGCCAGCAGTTTTACAGGGGGCGGTGCAGATACGCAGTATTTT. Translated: CASSFTGGGADTQYF.

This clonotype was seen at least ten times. The CDR3 protein is CSARDLAGALYEQYF. CDR3 DNA: TGCAGTGCTAGAGATCTGGCGGGAGCCCTCTACGAGCAGTACTTC. This chain links TRBV20-1 with TRBJ2-7; TRBD2 matches at 7 bases. From germline, CDR1 is DFQATT and CDR2 SNEGSKA (reference sequence). The CDR3 totals 15 residues. J lost 3 bases, V lost 0 bases, and 8 bases had no gene match.

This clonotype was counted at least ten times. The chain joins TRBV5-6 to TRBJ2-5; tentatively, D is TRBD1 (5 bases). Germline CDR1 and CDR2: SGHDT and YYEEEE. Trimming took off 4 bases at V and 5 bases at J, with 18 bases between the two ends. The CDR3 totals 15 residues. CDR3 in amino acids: CASSDTGRAGETQYF. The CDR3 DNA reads TGTGCCAGCAGCGATACAGGCCGCGCTGGGGAGACCCAGTACTTC.

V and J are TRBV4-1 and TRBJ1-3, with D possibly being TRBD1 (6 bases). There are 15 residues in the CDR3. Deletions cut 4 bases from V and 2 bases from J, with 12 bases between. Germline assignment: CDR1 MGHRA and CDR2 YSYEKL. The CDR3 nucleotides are TGCGCCAGCAGCCCTTTTACAGGGACTGGAAACACCATATATTTT. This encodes CASSPFTGTGNTIYF.

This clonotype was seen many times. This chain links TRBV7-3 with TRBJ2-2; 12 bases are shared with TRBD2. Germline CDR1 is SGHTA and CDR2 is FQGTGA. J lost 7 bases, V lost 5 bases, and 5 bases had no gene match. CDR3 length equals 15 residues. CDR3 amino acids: CASSRLAGANGELFF. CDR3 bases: TGTGCCAGCAGCCGACTAGCGGGAGCAAACGGGGAGCTGTTTTTT.

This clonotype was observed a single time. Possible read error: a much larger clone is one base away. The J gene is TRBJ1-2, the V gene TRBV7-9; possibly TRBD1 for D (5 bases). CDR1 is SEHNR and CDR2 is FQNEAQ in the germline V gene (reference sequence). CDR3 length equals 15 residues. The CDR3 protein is CAGSAGTYVPTDRAF. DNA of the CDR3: TGTGCCGGCAGCGCTGGGACCTACGTACCTACTGATCGGGCCTTC.

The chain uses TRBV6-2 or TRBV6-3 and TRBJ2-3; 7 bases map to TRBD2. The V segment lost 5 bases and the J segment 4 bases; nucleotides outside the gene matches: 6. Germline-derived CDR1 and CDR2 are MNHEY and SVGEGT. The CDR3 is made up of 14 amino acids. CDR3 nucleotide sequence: TGTGCCAGCAGTAATCCGGGACTACCAGATACGCAGTATTTT. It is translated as CASSNPGLPDTQYF.

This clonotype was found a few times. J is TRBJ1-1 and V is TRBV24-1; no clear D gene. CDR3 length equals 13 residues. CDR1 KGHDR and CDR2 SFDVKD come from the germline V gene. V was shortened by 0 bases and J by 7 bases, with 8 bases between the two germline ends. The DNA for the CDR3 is TGTGCCACCAGTGATTTGTTCGGAAATGAAGCTTTCTTT. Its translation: CATSDLFGNEAFF.

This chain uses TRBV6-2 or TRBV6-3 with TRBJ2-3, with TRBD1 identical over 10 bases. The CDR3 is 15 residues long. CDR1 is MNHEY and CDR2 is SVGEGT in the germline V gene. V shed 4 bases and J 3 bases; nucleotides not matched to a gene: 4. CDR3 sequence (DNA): TGTGCCAGCAGTTCCCGACAGGGGGCAACAGATACGCAGTATTTT. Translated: CASSSRQGATDTQYF.

The CDR3 here is CASSLNTMNTEAFF. CDR3 DNA sequence: TGTGCCAGCAGTTTAAATACTATGAACACTGAAGCTTTCTTT. This chain links TRBV27 with TRBJ1-1; no firm D call. Trimming took 2 bases from V and 0 from J, leaving 7 bases between them. Germline loops: CDR1 MNHEY, CDR2 SMNVEV (reference sequence). This CDR3 has 14 residues.

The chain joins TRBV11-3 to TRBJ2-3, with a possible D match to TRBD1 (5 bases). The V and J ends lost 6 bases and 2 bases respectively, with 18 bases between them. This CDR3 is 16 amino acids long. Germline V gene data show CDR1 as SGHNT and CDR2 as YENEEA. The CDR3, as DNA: TGTGCCAGCAGACCTCCCCCAGGGCTAACCACAGATACGCAGTATTTT. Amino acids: CASRPPPGLTTDTQYF.

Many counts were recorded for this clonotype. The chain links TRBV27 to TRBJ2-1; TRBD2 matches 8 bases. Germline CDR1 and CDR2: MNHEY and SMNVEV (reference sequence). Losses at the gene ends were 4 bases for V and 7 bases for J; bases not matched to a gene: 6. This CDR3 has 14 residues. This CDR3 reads CASSWAGGGNEQFF. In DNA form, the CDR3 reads TGTGCCAGCAGTTGGGCGGGAGGAGGAAATGAGCAGTTCTTC.

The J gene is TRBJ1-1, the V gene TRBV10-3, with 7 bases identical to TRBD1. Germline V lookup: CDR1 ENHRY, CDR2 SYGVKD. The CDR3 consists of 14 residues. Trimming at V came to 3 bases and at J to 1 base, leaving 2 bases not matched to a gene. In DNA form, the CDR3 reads TGTGCCATCAGTGAACAGGGGACGAACACTGAAGCTTTCTTT. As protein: CAISEQGTNTEAFF.

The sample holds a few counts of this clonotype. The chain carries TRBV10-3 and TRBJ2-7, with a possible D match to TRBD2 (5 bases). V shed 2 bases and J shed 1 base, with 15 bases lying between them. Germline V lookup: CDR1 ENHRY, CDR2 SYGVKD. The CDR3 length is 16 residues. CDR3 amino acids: CAISESSGPTSYEQYF. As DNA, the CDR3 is TGTGCCATCAGTGAGAGCAGCGGACCCACTTCCTACGAGCAGTACTTC.

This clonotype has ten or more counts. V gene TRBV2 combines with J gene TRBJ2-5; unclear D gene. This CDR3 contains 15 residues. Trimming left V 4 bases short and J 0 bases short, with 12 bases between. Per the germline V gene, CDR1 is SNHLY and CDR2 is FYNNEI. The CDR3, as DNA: TGTGCCAGCAGTGTTGTGCGGATGTACCAAGAGACCCAGTACTTC. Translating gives CASSVVRMYQETQYF.

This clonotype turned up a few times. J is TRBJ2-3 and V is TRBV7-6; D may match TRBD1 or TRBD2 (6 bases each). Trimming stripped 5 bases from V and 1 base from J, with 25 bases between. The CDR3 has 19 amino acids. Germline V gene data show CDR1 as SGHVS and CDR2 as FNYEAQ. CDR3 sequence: CASSHDRPGARGGTDTQYF. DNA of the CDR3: TGTGCCAGCAGCCACGACAGGCCGGGAGCGAGAGGGGGCACAGATACGCAGTATTTT.

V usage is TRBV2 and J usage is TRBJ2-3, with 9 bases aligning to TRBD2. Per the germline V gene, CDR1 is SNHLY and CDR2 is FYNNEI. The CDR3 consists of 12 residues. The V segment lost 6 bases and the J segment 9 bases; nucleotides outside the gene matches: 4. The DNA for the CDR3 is TGTGCCAGCAGAGGACTAGCGTCGACGCAGTATTTT. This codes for CASRGLASTQYF.

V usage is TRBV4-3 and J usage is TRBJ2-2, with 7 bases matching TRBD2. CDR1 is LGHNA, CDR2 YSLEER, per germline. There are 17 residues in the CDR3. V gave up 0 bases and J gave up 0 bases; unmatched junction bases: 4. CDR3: CASSQEGLAANTGELFF. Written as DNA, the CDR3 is TGCGCCAGCAGCCAAGAAGGGCTAGCGGCGAACACCGGGGAGCTGTTTTTT.

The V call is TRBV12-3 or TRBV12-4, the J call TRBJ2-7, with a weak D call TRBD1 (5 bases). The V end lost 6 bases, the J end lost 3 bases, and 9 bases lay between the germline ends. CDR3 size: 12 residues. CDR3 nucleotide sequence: TGTGCCAGCAGCCAAGGACACTACGAGCAGTACTTC. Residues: CASSQGHYEQYF.